This TCR beta chain was sequenced during a study of T cell responses to AZD1222 COVID-19 vaccine. CDR1 SGHVS and CDR2 FNYEAQ come from the germline V gene. The CDR3 contains 17 residues. V gave up 1 base and J gave up 2 bases; unmatched junction bases: 8. The study, taken as a whole, reports: Females outnumbered males among donors, who were mostly white British; clonal diversity was possibly underestimated. Only a handful of AZD1222 recipients were seropositive at baseline. Repertoire sampling happened only post peak T cell response.

Comment on this clone: Its antigen is currently unknown.

Data came from immunoSEQ multiplex PCR; TCRdb stores just in-frame clones and leaves some out. The profile covers tens of thousands of clones, with approximately 86% appearing a single time and 2% to 3% taken by the ten largest. This specimen consisted of peripheral blood, obtained 28 days after the second AZD1222 dose. The chain joins TRBV7-6 to TRBJ2-7; 10 nucleotides align to TRBD2. The TCR originated in an adult who received the AZD1222 COVID-19 vaccine. The CDR3 coding sequence is TGTGCCAGCAGCTTAGGGAGCAGCGGGAGGGGTGCCTACGAGCAGTACTTC. Its translation: CASSLGSSGRGAYEQYF.